The 28 T cell receptor beta chains presented below share a single source sample, sequenced in a study of CD8 T cells in ankylosing spondylitis. TCRdb reprocessed the 5' RACE reads with MiXCR, giving one entry per CDR3 protein. The sample carries about 210,000 distinct CDR3 sequences, 8.2% recorded once. Sequencing was performed on blood, either unsorted or a sorted T cell fraction (not recorded which). The receptors come from a female donor with ankylosing spondylitis or in good health (not recorded which).

The rearrangement links TRBV19 to TRBJ2-7; 10 positions agree with TRBD2. The CDR3 runs to 15 residues. Germline V gives CDR1 LNHDA, CDR2 SQIVND (reference sequence). V lost 4 bases and J lost 0; bases outside the gene matches: 3. The DNA of the CDR3 is TGTGCCAGTAGTAGCCTAGCGGGGGACTCCTACGAGCAGTACTTC. Translation gives CASSSLAGDSYEQYF.

This clonotype was detected ten times or more. The V call is TRBV5-1, the J call TRBJ2-6; 7 nucleotides line up with TRBD1. Germline V gives CDR1 SGHRS, CDR2 YFSETQ. Trimming took 4 bases from V and 3 from J; bases not matched to a gene: 4. CDR3 length: 15 residues. As DNA, the CDR3 is TGCGCCAGCAGCCAGGGGACAGTTGGGGCCAACGTCCTGACTTTC. This encodes CASSQGTVGANVLTF. The full variable domain, in which reference TRBV5-1 and TRBJ2-6 provide the parts outside the CDR3, is KAGVTQTPRYLIKTRGQQVTLSCSPISGHRSVSWYQQTPGQGLQFLFEYFSETQRNKGNFPGRFSGRQFSNSRSEMNVSTLELGDSALYLCASSQGTVGANVLTFGAGSRLTVL.

V is TRBV2 and J is TRBJ1-5; no clear D. Judging by the DNA end, TRBJ2-3 fits better; the J call may be wrong. This CDR3 region has 13 residues. Per germline, CDR1 SNHLY and CDR2 FYNNEI. The CDR3 is CASRPDSNQPQYF. The CDR3 DNA reads TGTGCCAGCAGGCCAGATAGCAATCAGCCCCAGTATTTT.

This clonotype was counted at least ten times. The rearrangement joins TRBV27 to TRBJ2-7; D remains unclear. CDR1 is MNHEY, CDR2 SMNVEV, per germline (reference sequence). This CDR3 comprises 13 residues. The V end was cut by 0 bases, the J end by 5 bases, with 8 bases between. Here the CDR3 reads CASSLSRPDEQYF. The DNA of the CDR3 is TGTGCCAGCAGTTTATCGAGGCCGGACGAGCAGTACTTC.

This clonotype was seen repeatedly, ten times or more. The V call is TRBV6-1, the J call TRBJ2-5; no clear D gene. The germline V and J ends were trimmed by 3 bases and 6 bases, with 8 bases remaining between them. This CDR3 has 12 residues. Looked up from germline, CDR1 is MNHNS and CDR2 is SASEGT. The DNA for the CDR3 is TGTGCCAGCAGTGAGACCGTAAAGACCCAGTACTTC. Amino acid sequence: CASSETVKTQYF.

This clonotype has a count of ten or more. The chain is built from TRBV5-1 and TRBJ1-1; 9 positions agree with TRBD1. The V gene end was trimmed by 1 base and the J gene end by 5 bases; junction bases not matched to a gene: 6. CDR1 and CDR2 from the germline V gene are SGHRS and YFSETQ. The CDR3 contains 15 residues. CDR3 sequence reads: CASSLQDRGLTEAFF. CDR3 sequence (DNA): TGCGCCAGCAGCTTGCAGGACAGGGGATTAACTGAAGCTTTCTTT.

This clonotype turned up a few times. The CDR3: CASSLSSGIRKYEQFF. DNA of the CDR3: TGTGCCAGCAGCCTTTCTAGCGGGATCCGAAAGTATGAGCAGTTCTTC. The chain is built from TRBV4-2 and TRBJ2-1, with 9 bases that match TRBD2. The germline V gene has CDR1 LGHNA and CDR2 YNFKEQ. V lost 4 bases and J lost 8; bases outside the gene matches: 12. This CDR3 contains 16 residues.

The chain joins TRBV7-9 to TRBJ2-2; possibly TRBD1 or TRBD2 for D (5 bases each). The CDR3 consists of 15 residues. V was cut by 2 bases and J by 5 bases, with 12 bases left in between. Germline loops: CDR1 SEHNR, CDR2 FQNEAQ (reference sequence). The CDR3 here is CASSLKGSGTGELFF. The CDR3 region has the DNA TGTGCCAGCAGCTTAAAGGGGAGCGGAACCGGGGAGCTGTTTTTT.

This clonotype was detected ten times or more. J is TRBJ2-5 and V is TRBV7-9; 8 nucleotides line up with TRBD2. Germline V CDR1 and CDR2: SEHNR, FQNEAQ (reference sequence). The CDR3 has 15 amino acids. The J segment lost 5 bases and the V segment lost 4 bases, leaving 9 bases of the junction unmatched. CDR3 coding DNA: TGTGCCAGCAGCTCCCGTAGCGGGATAGGCGAGACCCAGTACTTC. Its protein product is CASSSRSGIGETQYF.

The chain joins TRBV30 to TRBJ2-1, with TRBD2 identical over 7 bases. This CDR3 has 15 amino acids. Germline V gene lookup returns CDR1 GTSNPN and CDR2 SVGIG (reference sequence). The V and J ends lost 0 bases and 9 bases, in that order; junction bases with no gene match: 11. CDR3 nucleotides: TGTGCCTGGAGTGTAGTCCGTGGCGGGAGTAGTGAGCAGTTCTTC. Residues: CAWSVVRGGSSEQFF.

At least ten counts were recorded for this clonotype. The chain carries TRBV28 and TRBJ2-5; D is possibly TRBD1 (6 bases). With 6 bases removed from V and 5 bases from J, the gap between germline ends came to 19 bases. This CDR3 region has 15 residues. In germline, CDR1 is MDHEN, CDR2 SYDVKM. CDR3 DNA: TGTGCCAGCAGCCCGACAGGTCTAAATGGGGAGACCCAGTACTTC. Amino acid sequence: CASSPTGLNGETQYF. The full variable domain, in which reference TRBV28 and TRBJ2-5 provide the parts outside the CDR3, is DVKVTQSSRYLVKRTGEKVFLECVQDMDHENMFWYRQDPGLGLRLIYFSYDVKMKEKGDIPEGYSVSREKKERFSLILESASTNQTSMYLCASSPTGLNGETQYFGPGTRLLVL.

Many counts were recorded for this clonotype. The chain has TRBV28 and TRBJ2-3, with 10 positions matching TRBD2. CDR1 MDHEN and CDR2 SYDVKM come from the germline V gene. The CDR3 loop spans 16 amino acids. Trimming at V came to 6 bases and at J to 8 bases, leaving 14 bases not matched to a gene. The chain's CDR3 is CASRSRAGGPGVTQYF. The DNA for the CDR3 is TGTGCCAGCAGGAGCCGAGCGGGAGGGCCGGGGGTTACGCAGTATTTT.

This clonotype was counted many times. This chain links TRBV12-3 or TRBV12-4 with TRBJ2-1, with a tentative D call TRBD2 (6 bases). V gave up 5 bases and J gave up 7 bases, with 18 bases separating them. The CDR3 covers 15 residues. CDR3 residues: CASSPRWEEGNEQFF. The CDR3 region has the DNA TGTGCCAGCAGTCCCAGGTGGGAGGAGGGGAATGAGCAGTTCTTC.

There are many counts of this clonotype. The chain couples TRBV19 to TRBJ1-1; D ambiguous. Looked up from germline, CDR1 is LNHDA and CDR2 is SQIVND (reference sequence). The CDR3 has 14 residues. V was pared by 4 bases and J by 0 bases, with 9 bases between. The CDR3 loop is CASSNAVMNTEAFF. The CDR3 DNA sequence: TGTGCCAGTAGTAACGCAGTTATGAACACTGAAGCTTTCTTT.

Many counts were recorded for this clonotype. The V gene is TRBV20-1, the J gene TRBJ2-7; the D gene is possibly TRBD1 (6 bases). The CDR3 is 13 residues long. Germline CDR1 is DFQATT and CDR2 is SNEGSKA (reference sequence). Trimming took 5 bases from V and 6 from J, leaving 17 bases between them. CDR3 sequence (DNA): TGCAGTGCTGTCAGGGGTCCGTACTCCGAGCAGTACTTC. Translating it yields CSAVRGPYSEQYF.

The genes are TRBV29-1 and TRBJ2-7; TRBD2 matches 14 bases. Germline CDR1 SQVTM, CDR2 ANQGSEA. The CDR3 loop spans 12 amino acids. The CDR3 DNA sequence: TGCAGTGGGACTAGCGGGAGACACGAGCAGTACTTC. Translating gives CSGTSGRHEQYF.

This clonotype was recorded many times. This chain connects TRBV6-1 to TRBJ2-1; 9 positions agree with TRBD2. The junction had 7 bases not matched to a gene; V was cut back by 6 bases and J by 1 base. The CDR3 sequence is 16 residues long. Germline loops: CDR1 MNHNS, CDR2 SASEGT. CDR3 loop: CASSTRLADSYNEQFF. CDR3 DNA: TGTGCCAGCAGCACTAGACTAGCGGATTCCTACAATGAGCAGTTCTTC.

This clonotype came up many times. The rearrangement joins TRBV30 to TRBJ1-2, with D perhaps matching TRBD1 (5 bases). This CDR3 comprises 15 residues. In germline, CDR1 is GTSNPN, CDR2 SVGIG (reference sequence). Trimming pared 2 bases from V and 5 bases from J, leaving 18 bases between. The CDR3 region has the DNA TGTGCCTGGAGTCGCCGGGGCAGGGAGGAGTATGGCTACACCTTC. Translated: CAWSRRGREEYGYTF.

This clonotype has ten or more counts. The chain carries TRBV19 and TRBJ1-2; no reliable D call. V was pared by 7 bases and J by 2 bases, with 11 bases between. Per germline, CDR1 LNHDA and CDR2 SQIVND (reference sequence). The CDR3 is made up of 13 amino acids. In DNA, the CDR3 is TGTGCCAGTATGCTAGGAGGGAACTATGGCTACACCTTC. It yields the protein CASMLGGNYGYTF.

The table lists this clonotype with many counts. This sequence joins TRBV27 and TRBJ2-5; tentative D call: TRBD2 (6 bases). Trimming pared 1 base from V and 7 bases from J, leaving 13 bases between. The CDR3 spans 14 residues. CDR1 and CDR2 from the germline V gene are MNHEY and SMNVEV (reference sequence). The CDR3 is CASSLFGGGRTQYF. In DNA, the CDR3 is TGTGCCAGCAGTTTATTCGGGGGTGGGAGGACCCAGTACTTC.

This clonotype has at least ten counts. The CDR3 sequence: CASSLGGSDWETQYF. Here the CDR3 DNA reads TGTGCCAGCAGCTTAGGTGGGAGCGATTGGGAGACCCAGTACTTC. This chain connects TRBV11-2 to TRBJ2-5; D is possibly TRBD2 (5 bases). The germline V gene has CDR1 SGHAT and CDR2 FQNNGV. The germline V and J ends were trimmed by 1 base and 5 bases, with 14 bases remaining between them. This CDR3 spans 15 amino acids.

Note on this clonotype: Possible read error: a much larger clone is one base away. The chain uses TRBV5-1 and TRBJ2-3; D is uncertain. Per germline, CDR1 SGHRS and CDR2 YFSETQ. The CDR3 spans 14 residues. Here the CDR3 DNA reads TGCGCCAGCAGCCCGATTCCGGGCACAGATGCGCAGTATTTT. Translation: CASSPIPGTDAQYF.

This clonotype occurred a few times. The CDR3 region has the DNA TGTGCCAGCAGACTAAAGGGGCAGCCCCAGCATTTT. Translation: CASRLKGQPQHF. This chain connects TRBV2 to TRBJ1-5, with D perhaps matching TRBD1 (5 bases). The ends were cut back, 6 bases at V and 7 bases at J, with 10 bases in the middle. The CDR3 covers 12 residues. Germline CDR1 and CDR2: SNHLY and FYNNEI.

Ten or more counts support this clonotype. The J gene is TRBJ2-3, the V gene TRBV20-1; perhaps TRBD2 as D (7 bases). The V gene lost 3 bases and the J gene lost 3 bases, with 19 bases spanning the gap. The V gene's germline CDR1 is DFQATT and CDR2 SNEGSKA (reference sequence). This CDR3 is 16 amino acids long. This CDR3 is CSASPRGSGLTDTQYF. In DNA form, the CDR3 reads TGCAGTGCTAGCCCCAGGGGTAGCGGGCTTACAGATACGCAGTATTTT.

This clonotype was detected many times. The chain couples TRBV15 to TRBJ2-2; no clear D. The V gene's germline CDR1 is LNHNV and CDR2 YYDKDF (reference sequence). This CDR3 spans 14 amino acids. V was cut by 1 base and J by 7 bases, with 10 bases left in between. CDR3 protein: CATSRVRASGELFF. CDR3 nucleotide sequence: TGTGCCACCAGCAGAGTTAGGGCTAGCGGGGAGCTGTTTTTT.

This clonotype appeared many times. The chain is built from TRBV7-9 and TRBJ1-1; a possible D gene is TRBD1 (5 bases). The CDR3 runs 14 residues. Germline V gene lookup returns CDR1 SEHNR and CDR2 FQNEAQ (reference sequence). Trimming left V 1 base short and J 4 bases short, with 10 bases between. The CDR3 coding sequence is TGTGCCAGCAGCTTAGGGGCTGGGGGCACTGAAGCTTTCTTT. Translation gives CASSLGAGGTEAFF.

This clonotype was observed at least ten times. The chain carries TRBV28 and TRBJ2-7, with 7 positions matching TRBD1. The germline V gene has CDR1 MDHEN and CDR2 SYDVKM. After removal of 1 base from V and 7 bases from J, the junction contained 1 base not matched to a gene. The CDR3 runs 12 residues. The CDR3 is CASSLLQGEQYF. In nucleotides, the CDR3 is TGTGCCAGCAGTTTATTACAGGGGGAGCAGTACTTC.

This clonotype was observed a handful of times. The chain recombines TRBV6-1 with TRBJ1-2; possibly TRBD1 for D (6 bases). This CDR3 contains 11 residues. V shed 11 bases and J shed 5 bases, with 12 bases lying between them. Germline CDR1 reads MNHNS; CDR2 reads SASEGT. CDR3 in amino acids: CASNRAYGYTF. In DNA, the CDR3 is TGTGCCTCCAACAGGGCATATGGCTACACCTTC.